The 20 T cell receptor beta chains given below trace back to one sample, sequenced in a study of spatial heterogeneity in lung cancer. Overall study findings and caveats: Tumors with more nonsynonymous mutations had more expanded intratumoral alpha and beta TCRs.

Stated time point: sample taken at primary tumor resection. Their antigens are not known. TCRdb analysed the 5' RACE reads with MiXCR anew, one entry per CDR3 protein. This sample has several thousand distinct CDR3 sequences, with around 14% found just once. The input for sequencing was lung tumor tissue, taken at surgery. The receptors derive from a female donor with early-stage non-small cell lung cancer.

This clonotype was detected many times. This beta chain is an unintended read in a library built for alpha chains; its size means little. The chain carries TRBV28 and TRBJ2-5; 8 nucleotides align to TRBD1. Germline CDR1 is MDHEN and CDR2 is SYDVKM. This CDR3 has 15 amino acids. V shed 5 bases and J 4 bases; nucleotides not matched to a gene: 9. CDR3 protein: CASSPSRTGRETQYF. The CDR3 nucleotides read TGTGCCAGCAGTCCCTCCCGGACAGGGCGAGAGACCCAGTACTTC.

This clonotype was seen ten or more times. Little can be read into the size of this beta chain, an off-target read in a library designed for alpha chains. V and J are TRBV3-1 and TRBJ2-5, with D unclear. The ends were cut back, 4 bases at V and 5 bases at J, with 8 bases in the middle. Germline V gives CDR1 LGHDT, CDR2 YNNKEL (reference sequence). The CDR3 is made up of 12 amino acids. In DNA, the CDR3 is TGTGCCAGCAGCCGGTCGGCGGAGACCCAGTACTTC. Encoded protein: CASSRSAETQYF.

This clonotype is labeled as medium-sized. This beta chain is an unintended read in a library built for alpha chains; its size means little. The chain joins TRBV6-5 to TRBJ2-2, with 9 bases aligning to TRBD1. V gave up 6 bases and J gave up 5 bases; unmatched junction bases: 7. The CDR3 has 15 amino acids. The germline CDR1 and CDR2 sequences are MNHEY and SVGAGI. The CDR3 nucleotides are TGTGCCAGCAGAACCGGGACAGGGCGTACCGGGGAGCTGTTTTTT. Translation: CASRTGTGRTGELFF.

This clonotype is labeled as hyperexpanded. This beta chain is off target for a library built for alpha chains, so its abundance means little. This chain links TRBV7-3 with TRBJ2-3, with 10 bases fitting TRBD2. V shed 4 bases, J shed 3 bases, and the junction held 1 base outside the gene matches. The CDR3 length is 14 residues. The germline gives CDR1 SGHTA, CDR2 FQGTGA. The CDR3 loop is CASSSGLATDTQYF. For the CDR3, the DNA is TGTGCCAGCAGCTCGGGACTAGCGACAGATACGCAGTATTTT.

Points on this clonotype: This beta chain represents an off-target read in a library built for alpha chains; its size is of limited meaning. The rearrangement uses TRBV20-1 and TRBJ1-5; 7 bases align to TRBD1. V gave up 3 bases and J gave up 5 bases; unmatched junction bases: 10. Germline V gives CDR1 DFQATT, CDR2 SNEGSKA (reference sequence). The CDR3 covers 15 residues. The CDR3: CSASSTGAFDQPQHF. The CDR3 DNA is TGCAGTGCTAGTAGTACAGGGGCATTCGATCAGCCCCAGCATTTT.

By sample share, this clonotype is medium-sized (0.01 to 0.1%). This beta chain is a stray sequence in a library constructed for alpha chains; its clone size is not meaningful. The CDR3 sequence is CASSSQGVDTGKLFF. CDR3 sequence (DNA): TGTGCCAGCAGCTCACAGGGGGTGGATACCGGGAAACTGTTTTTT. The rearrangement links TRBV7-2 to TRBJ1-4, with 8 positions matching TRBD1. CDR3 length: 15 residues. Germline V gives CDR1 SGHTA, CDR2 FQGNSA. J was trimmed by 11 bases and V by 4 bases; bases with no gene match: 12.

This clonotype was recorded at least ten times. The library was designed around alpha chains, so this beta chain is a stray read whose abundance carries little weight. The chain recombines TRBV2 with TRBJ1-1; D uncertain. CDR3 length equals 13 residues. Trimming stripped 4 bases from V and 0 bases from J, with 6 bases between. Germline V CDR1 and CDR2: SNHLY, FYNNEI. CDR3 DNA: TGTGCCAGCAGTGTATCGCTGAACACTGAAGCTTTCTTT. It yields the protein CASSVSLNTEAFF.

This clonotype is labeled as medium-sized. This beta chain came through as a stray read in a library set up for alpha chains, and its size says little. V and J are TRBV28 and TRBJ2-2, with D tentatively TRBD1 (6 bases). The CDR3 covers 15 residues. CDR1 MDHEN and CDR2 SYDVKM come from the germline V gene. V was trimmed by 4 bases and J by 0 bases, leaving 9 bases between them. The CDR3: CASSSDRTNTGELFF. For the CDR3, the DNA is TGTGCCAGCAGTTCTGACAGGACGAACACCGGGGAGCTGTTTTTT.

Of note for this clonotype: This beta chain represents an off-target read in a library built for alpha chains; its size is of limited meaning. This sequence joins TRBV7-2 and TRBJ1-2; D is perhaps TRBD1 (6 bases). V was shortened by 3 bases and J by 3 bases, with 11 bases between the two germline ends. The CDR3 extends over 14 amino acids. Per germline, CDR1 SGHTA and CDR2 FQGNSA. The CDR3: CASSFDRRYYGYTF. The DNA of the CDR3 is TGTGCCAGCAGCTTTGACAGGAGATACTATGGCTACACCTTC.

For this clonotype: In a library made to pick up alpha chains, this beta chain is a stray read with a size that means little. The rearrangement joins TRBV28 to TRBJ1-2, with D perhaps matching TRBD1 (5 bases). Germline CDR1 and CDR2: MDHEN and SYDVKM. This CDR3 region has 12 residues. V was trimmed by 3 bases and J by 8 bases, leaving 10 bases between them. CDR3 protein: CASSFRGLGYTF. The DNA of the CDR3 is TGTGCCAGCAGTTTTAGGGGTTTGGGCTACACCTTC.

This clonotype is medium-sized (0.01 to 0.1%) in the sample. Little can be read into the size of this beta chain, an off-target read in a library designed for alpha chains. The V and J genes are TRBV7-8 and TRBJ2-1; 10 bases line up with TRBD2. V shed 6 bases and J 0 bases; nucleotides not matched to a gene: 5. Per germline, CDR1 SGHVS and CDR2 FQNEAQ. The CDR3 totals 16 residues. The CDR3 region has the DNA TGTGCCAGCAGGGAGCTAGCGGGGGCCTCCTACAATGAGCAGTTCTTC. The encoded protein is CASRELAGASYNEQFF.

In its sample, this clonotype was seen many times. This beta chain is a stray sequence in a library constructed for alpha chains; its clone size is not meaningful. V usage is TRBV5-6 and J usage is TRBJ2-5; 9 bases match TRBD2. This CDR3 has 16 amino acids. CDR1 SGHDT and CDR2 YYEEEE come from the germline V gene. V shed 0 bases and J 4 bases; nucleotides not matched to a gene: 7. The DNA of the CDR3 is TGTGCCAGCAGCTTGGCGCCGGCGGGGGGGAGAGAGACCCAGTACTTC. Residues: CASSLAPAGGRETQYF.

By share, this clonotype ranks as medium-sized. Because this beta chain is a stray read in a library intended to capture alpha chains, its abundance should not be given much weight. The V and J genes are TRBV18 and TRBJ2-3; the D call may be TRBD1 or TRBD2 (5 bases each). Germline V gene lookup returns CDR1 KGHSH and CDR2 LQKENI. This CDR3 has 15 amino acids. V gave up 4 bases and J gave up 6 bases, with 17 bases separating them. CDR3: CASSRRDPSKDTQYF. In DNA form, the CDR3 reads TGTGCCAGCTCACGCAGGGACCCCTCTAAGGATACGCAGTATTTT.

In its sample, this clonotype was seen a few times. A library prepared for alpha chains yielded this beta chain as an off-target read; its size is of little meaning. The chain recombines TRBV7-2 with TRBJ2-2; D may match TRBD1 or TRBD2 (5 bases each). Trimming removed 11 bases from V and 5 bases from J, with 21 bases in between. Germline loops: CDR1 SGHTA, CDR2 FQGNSA. The CDR3 consists of 15 residues. This CDR3 is CALKNMGTATGELFF. The CDR3 bases are TGTGCCCTTAAGAATATGGGGACGGCAACCGGGGAGCTGTTTTTT.

In its sample, this clonotype is medium-sized (0.01 to 0.1%). This beta chain slipped into a library made for alpha chains as a stray read, so its size is not meaningful. The rearrangement joins TRBV7-8 to TRBJ1-1; D gene uncertain. The germline V gene encodes CDR1 SGHVS and CDR2 FQNEAQ. There are 16 residues in the CDR3. V shed 3 bases and J shed 1 base, with 15 bases lying between them. CDR3 residues: CASSFTTRNENTEAFF. The CDR3 DNA sequence: TGTGCCAGCAGCTTTACTACACGTAATGAGAACACTGAAGCTTTCTTT.

This clonotype appeared many times. Being off target in a library aimed at alpha chains, this beta chain has a size of little meaning. V is TRBV5-5 and J is TRBJ1-1; no definite D call. The CDR3 consists of 13 residues. Trimming shortened V by 4 bases and J by 10 bases, and 17 bases separated the two germline ends. Germline V lookup: CDR1 SGHKS, CDR2 YYEKEE (reference sequence). The CDR3 region is CASSLPPRWAAFF. The CDR3 DNA follows: TGTGCCAGCAGCCTCCCCCCGAGGTGGGCAGCTTTCTTT.

Sample share makes this clonotype medium-sized. With the library built for alpha chains, this beta chain is off target and its frequency is not meaningful. V usage is TRBV9 and J usage is TRBJ1-4; D may be TRBD1 (5 bases). Trimming cost V 4 bases and J 8 bases, with 18 bases left between them. The germline V gene encodes CDR1 SGDLS and CDR2 YYNGEE. The CDR3 has 15 residues. Here the CDR3 reads CASSSGHSPREKLFF. The CDR3 bases are TGTGCCAGCAGCTCAGGACATTCCCCCCGCGAAAAACTGTTTTTT.

In regard to this clonotype: The library was designed around alpha chains, so this beta chain is a stray read whose abundance carries little weight. This chain connects TRBV6-5 to TRBJ1-3; D is undetermined. V shed 0 bases and J shed 2 bases, with 14 bases lying between them. The CDR3 extends over 17 amino acids. Per germline, CDR1 MNHEY and CDR2 SVGAGI. This chain's CDR3 is CASSYSSRRTAGNTIYF. Here the CDR3 DNA reads TGTGCCAGCAGTTACTCTTCAAGGAGGACCGCTGGAAACACCATATATTTT.

This clonotype appeared many times. For a library built for alpha chains, this beta chain is a stray read; little rests on its size. The chain joins TRBV24-1 to TRBJ2-5, with D possibly TRBD2 on 7 matching bases. The CDR3 length is 15 residues. V was shortened by 7 bases and J by 6 bases, with 20 bases between the two germline ends. The germline gives CDR1 KGHDR, CDR2 SFDVKD. The CDR3 spells CATSEGGAGRKTQYF. Written as DNA, the CDR3 is TGTGCCACCAGCGAGGGGGGAGCGGGACGAAAGACCCAGTACTTC.

There are a few counts of this clonotype. As an off-target read in a library built for alpha chains, this beta chain has a frequency of little significance. The rearrangement uses TRBV19 and TRBJ2-1; TRBD1 matches 9 bases. With V trimmed by 6 bases and J by 1 base, 7 bases remained unmatched. CDR3 length: 16 amino acids. Germline values: CDR1 LNHDA, CDR2 SQIVND (reference sequence). Here the CDR3 DNA reads TGTGCCAGTAGGGACGGGACAGGGAGTTCCTACAATGAGCAGTTCTTC. Its protein is CASRDGTGSSYNEQFF.